This section outlines one T cell receptor (beta chain) sequence together with its context. Produced via immunoSEQ multiplex PCR; TCRdb's table is partial and in-frame only. Of roughly 41,000 clones in the sample, roughly 80% were seen once. This record comes from a study of blood T cell repertoires in COVID-19. The trim removed 3 bases at V and 5 bases at J, leaving 13 bases unmatched. Germline loops: CDR1 GTSNPN, CDR2 SVGIG (reference sequence). The CDR3 consists of 15 residues. The chain is built from TRBV30 and TRBJ2-7; TRBD1 matches at 7 bases. This receptor was obtained from a man in his sixties with COVID-19, enrolled during active disease. Sequencing input: peripheral blood. This CDR3 reads CAWRETGTALNEQYF. As DNA, the CDR3 is TGTGCCTGGAGGGAAACCGGGACAGCCCTAAACGAGCAGTACTTC.